This T cell receptor (beta chain) was documented in a study of T cell responses to AZD1222 COVID-19 vaccine. The CDR3 has 14 residues. V was trimmed by 4 bases and J by 3 bases, leaving 10 bases between them. Germline V gene sequence: CDR1 SNHLY, CDR2 FYNNEI. Clones were read by immunoSEQ multiplex PCR, and TCRdb kept only the in-frame ones, dropping some. This sample has 120,000 or so clones, with 89% found just once. Sequencing was performed on peripheral blood, taken on day 0 of AZD1222 vaccination. The rearrangement uses TRBV2 and TRBJ1-5; D uncertain. The sequence was obtained from an adult in good health. The CDR3 spells CASSARLVNQPQHF. In DNA, the CDR3 is TGTGCCAGCAGTGCCAGGTTGGTCAATCAGCCCCAGCATTTT.